Here is one T cell receptor beta chain with its context. The data were taken from a study of shared T cell receptors in the human thymus. Clones were read by immunoSEQ multiplex PCR, and TCRdb kept only the in-frame ones, dropping some. The data hold some 700,000 clones, with approximately 88% observed a single time. This sample also appeared in a second study, on human thymus T cells. From that study: Thymic resections from corrective heart surgery supplied the tissue. Related research has reported that thymic repertoires overlap highly among unrelated individuals.

Sample: thymocytes. The TCR was taken from a boy under two years old with a congenital heart defect.

CDR3 amino acids: CASSLAFLGLAGEKDNEQFF. In nucleotides, the CDR3 is TGCGCCAGCAGCTTGGCTTTTCTTGGACTAGCGGGAGAAAAGGACAATGAGCAGTTCTTC. The rearrangement uses TRBV5-1 and TRBJ2-1, with 13 positions matching TRBD2. J was trimmed by 5 bases and V by 0 bases; bases with no gene match: 14. Germline V gene sequence: CDR1 SGHRS, CDR2 YFSETQ. This CDR3 is 20 amino acids long.